A single sample is the source of the 18 T cell receptor beta chains below, sequenced in a study of T cells after yellow fever vaccination. Using its own MiXCR run on the 5' RACE reads, TCRdb lists one record per CDR3 protein. The sample comprises some 550,000 distinct CDR3 sequences, 15% to 20% of which are singletons, and approximately 15% rests with the top ten. The sequences come from PBMCs, collected 15 days after the yellow fever booster vaccination. These receptors came from a man aged 25 to 45 who received the YFV17D yellow fever vaccine.

The chain uses TRBV20-1 and TRBJ1-6; 11 bases fit TRBD1. Losses at the gene ends were 5 bases for V and 7 bases for J; bases not matched to a gene: 4. This CDR3 region has 14 residues. Germline V CDR1 and CDR2: DFQATT, SNEGSKA (reference sequence). In nucleotides, the CDR3 is TGCAGTGCTGTGGACAGGGGGCTCAATTCACCCCTCCACTTT. The encoded protein is CSAVDRGLNSPLHF.

This clonotype has just a few counts. The chain employs TRBV29-1 and TRBJ2-3; 8 positions agree with TRBD1. Germline V gene sequence: CDR1 SQVTM, CDR2 ANQGSEA. V was clipped by 6 bases and J by 4 bases; unmatched bases: 9. The CDR3 has 14 residues. The CDR3: CSVAPRTGSDTQYF. The CDR3 nucleotides read TGCAGCGTCGCCCCCCGGACAGGGTCAGATACGCAGTATTTT.

This clonotype has only a few counts. V and J are TRBV18 and TRBJ2-1, with D uncertain. V was clipped by 1 base and J by 3 bases, with 10 bases between them. The germline V gene has CDR1 KGHSH and CDR2 LQKENI. The CDR3 is 15 amino acids. CDR3 sequence: CASSPQFPGYNEQFF. The CDR3 DNA sequence: TGTGCCAGCTCACCACAGTTCCCGGGCTACAATGAGCAGTTCTTC. The entire variable domain, with the rest obtained from reference TRBV18 and TRBJ2-1, is as follows: NAGVMQNPRHLVRRRGQEARLRCSPMKGHSHVYWYRQLPEEGLKFMVYLQKENIIDESGMPKERFSAEFPKEGPSILRIQQVVRGDSAAYFCASSPQFPGYNEQFFGPGTRLTVL.

The chain carries TRBV12-3 or TRBV12-4 and TRBJ1-3; D gene unclear. CDR3 length: 13 residues. Trimming left V 3 bases short and J 4 bases short, with 7 bases between. The CDR3 sequence is CASSLLGGNTIYF. In DNA form, the CDR3 reads TGTGCCAGCAGTTTGTTAGGGGGAAACACCATATATTTT.

J is TRBJ1-2 and V is TRBV10-3; D might be TRBD1 (5 bases). In germline, CDR1 is ENHRY, CDR2 SYGVKD. V lost 4 bases and J 8 bases, leaving 17 bases between the germline ends. CDR3 length: 14 residues. The DNA of the CDR3 is TGTGCCATCAGTGGGGGCCCCGATACTTGGGGCTACACCTTC. It translates to CAISGGPDTWGYTF.

This sequence joins TRBV6-2 or TRBV6-3 and TRBJ2-1; the D is unclear. Germline V gene data show CDR1 as MNHEY and CDR2 as SVGEGT. The V end lost 7 bases, the J end lost 8 bases, and 15 bases lay between the germline ends. The CDR3 contains 13 residues. In DNA, the CDR3 is TGTGCCAGCAACCAGGACCAGACCCATGAGCAGTTCTTC. It is translated as CASNQDQTHEQFF.

The chain carries TRBV5-1 and TRBJ2-1, with 7 bases matching TRBD1. V lost 3 bases and J lost 10; bases outside the gene matches: 10. The V gene's germline CDR1 is SGHRS and CDR2 YFSETQ. The CDR3 contains 14 residues. CDR3 loop: CASSSGTALVEQFF. In nucleotides, the CDR3 is TGCGCCAGCAGCTCCGGGACAGCCCTGGTGGAGCAGTTCTTC.

This clonotype has a handful of counts. V gene TRBV6-2 or TRBV6-3 combines with J gene TRBJ2-1; 10 bases are shared with TRBD2. V shed 6 bases, J shed 4 bases, and the junction held 9 bases outside the gene matches. The germline V gene has CDR1 MNHEY and CDR2 SVGEGT. This CDR3 is built from 16 residues. For the CDR3, the DNA is TGTGCCAGCAGCCCTGAAAGCGGGAGGGATTACAATGAGCAGTTCTTC. Translated: CASSPESGRDYNEQFF.

The chain has TRBV20-1 and TRBJ2-1, with 8 bases identical to TRBD2. The CDR3 spans 14 residues. The ends lost 5 bases at V and 6 bases at J; junction bases unmatched: 9. The germline V gene encodes CDR1 DFQATT and CDR2 SNEGSKA (reference sequence). The DNA for the CDR3 is TGCAGTGCTGCCGTGGCGGGAGGATCCAATGAGCAGTTCTTC. Encoded protein: CSAAVAGGSNEQFF.

This clonotype was seen a handful of times. The chain recombines TRBV5-1 with TRBJ2-3, with no clear D. The CDR3 has 15 amino acids. Germline V gives CDR1 SGHRS, CDR2 YFSETQ. Deletions cut 0 bases from V and 0 bases from J, with 8 bases between. The CDR3 DNA reads as TGCGCCAGCAGCTTGGGGACCCTCAGCACAGATACGCAGTATTTT. This codes for CASSLGTLSTDTQYF.

The rearrangement links TRBV3-1 to TRBJ2-2, with 10 positions matching TRBD2. The germline V gene encodes CDR1 LGHDT and CDR2 YNNKEL (reference sequence). The CDR3 extends over 16 amino acids. Germline trimming cut 4 bases from V and 5 bases from J; bases unmatched to any gene: 7. The CDR3 DNA is TGTGCCAGCAGCCCTGGACTAGCGGAAGGAACCGGGGAGCTGTTTTTT. This sequence encodes CASSPGLAEGTGELFF.

J is TRBJ2-1 and V is TRBV11-2, with a tentative D call TRBD2 (5 bases). Germline CDR1 SGHAT, CDR2 FQNNGV. The CDR3 has 15 amino acids. The germline V and J ends were trimmed by 3 bases and 2 bases, with 11 bases remaining between them. CDR3 nucleotides: TGTGCCAGCAGCTTTGCGGGTCCTGCCTACAATGAGCAGTTCTTC. It is translated as CASSFAGPAYNEQFF.

This clonotype was picked up a small number of times. The rearrangement joins TRBV7-8 to TRBJ1-5; TRBD1 aligns across 9 bases. Germline CDR1 reads SGHVS; CDR2 reads FQNEAQ. The CDR3 contains 15 residues. The trim removed 5 bases at V and 4 bases at J, leaving 6 bases unmatched. The CDR3 coding sequence is TGTGCCAGCAGCAGGGACAGGGTAATAAATCAGCCCCAGCATTTT. This translates into CASSRDRVINQPQHF. Full variable domain (outside the CDR3, taken from reference TRBV7-8 and TRBJ1-5): GAGVSQSPRYKVAKRGQDVALRCDPISGHVSLFWYQQALGQGPEFLTYFQNEAQLDKSGLPSDRFFAERPEGSVSTLKIQRTQQEDSAVYLCASSRDRVINQPQHFGDGTRLSIL.

The CDR3 loop reads CASSPSEGDEQYF. The CDR3 bases are TGTGCCAGCTCACCATCTGAGGGAGACGAGCAGTACTTC. The V call is TRBV18, the J call TRBJ2-7; D is perhaps TRBD2 (5 bases). V was shortened by 2 bases and J by 5 bases, with 10 bases between the two germline ends. Germline V gene data show CDR1 as KGHSH and CDR2 as LQKENI. There are 13 residues in the CDR3.

This clonotype was picked up a small number of times. The J gene is TRBJ1-5, the V gene TRBV20-1, with D perhaps TRBD1 (6 bases). Looked up from germline, CDR1 is DFQATT and CDR2 is SNEGSKA (reference sequence). The CDR3 totals 14 residues. The V and J ends lost 2 bases and 0 bases respectively, with 8 bases between them. The chain's CDR3 is CSARWTVSNQPQHF. Here the CDR3 DNA reads TGCAGTGCTAGATGGACAGTTAGCAATCAGCCCCAGCATTTT.

The chain joins TRBV15 to TRBJ2-5; possible D gene TRBD2, 5 bases. The CDR3 covers 16 residues. CDR1 and CDR2 from the germline V gene are LNHNV and YYDKDF (reference sequence). Trimming cost V 1 base and J 5 bases, with 17 bases left between them. DNA of the CDR3: TGTGCCACCAGCAGAGGATCGCGCGGGTGGTGGGAGACCCAGTACTTC. Translation gives CATSRGSRGWWETQYF.

In this sample, this clonotype turned up a few times. The rearrangement uses TRBV29-1 and TRBJ2-7; D is possibly TRBD1 or TRBD2 (5 bases each). Germline CDR1 is SQVTM and CDR2 is ANQGSEA. V was trimmed by 3 bases and J by 3 bases, leaving 18 bases between them. The CDR3 extends over 15 amino acids. The CDR3 is CSVDMQGWGNYEQYF. The CDR3 DNA reads as TGCAGCGTTGATATGCAGGGCTGGGGGAACTACGAGCAGTACTTC.

This clonotype has a handful of counts. The chain joins TRBV2 to TRBJ2-3; D is possibly TRBD1 or TRBD2 (5 bases each). This CDR3 comprises 17 residues. Germline CDR1 SNHLY, CDR2 FYNNEI. Trimming left V 1 base short and J 6 bases short, with 20 bases between. The CDR3 spells CASSEGGVARAADTQYF. CDR3 DNA sequence: TGTGCCAGCAGTGAAGGAGGGGTAGCGCGAGCGGCGGATACGCAGTATTTT.